The rows below give T cell receptor beta chains drawn from one sample of a study of T cell responses to AZD1222 COVID-19 vaccine. TCRdb's copy holds only in-frame clones and misses some; the assay was immunoSEQ multiplex PCR. The sample shows some 150,000 clones, 92% of them seen only once. The sample was peripheral blood, taken 28 days after the second AZD1222 dose. All receptors derive from an adult who received the AZD1222 COVID-19 vaccine. CDR3s include the opening cysteine and the closing phenylalanine or tryptophan. D genes are given only for firm matches. Size is omitted from some rows. Given values are once, few, many or a class for expanded clones.

clone_size j_call v_call d_call cdr3_aa cdr3_nt
. TRBJ2-1 TRBV10-1 TRBD2 CASSEYTSGLRSEQFF TGCGCCAGCAGTGAATACACTAGCGGCCTTAGGAGTGAGCAGTTCTTC
. TRBJ2-1 TRBV7-9 . CASSSTGFDEQFF TGTGCCAGCAGCTCGACAGGTTTTGATGAGCAGTTCTTC
. TRBJ1-1 TRBV3-1/TRBV3-2 TRBD1 CASSQRTGLGFTEAFF TGTGCCAGCAGCCAACGGACAGGGTTAGGATTCACTGAAGCTTTCTTT
. TRBJ2-1 TRBV7-2 TRBD2 CASSLARTSGRSGYNEQFF TGTGCCAGCAGCTTAGCCCGGACTAGCGGGAGATCGGGGTACAATGAGCAGTTCTTC
. TRBJ2-3 TRBV25-1 TRBD2 CASRGLARTDTQYF TGTGCCAGCAGGGGACTAGCGCGCACAGATACGCAGTATTTT
. TRBJ1-5 TRBV18 . CASSPLTSNQPQHF TGTGCCAGCTCACCACTGACCAGCAATCAGCCCCAGCATTTT
. TRBJ1-3 TRBV30 . CAGASAGAGNTIYF TGTGCTGGAGCATCAGCCGGGGCTGGAAACACCATATATTTT
. TRBJ1-1 TRBV6-5 . CASRTGVMNTEAFF TGTGCCAGCAGGACAGGAGTCATGAACACTGAAGCTTTCTTT
. TRBJ1-5 TRBV2 . CASRKYREFNQPQHF TGTGCCAGCCGTAAATACAGGGAATTTAATCAGCCCCAGCATTTT
. TRBJ2-1 TRBV10-1 TRBD2 CASSGTSGKPYNEQFF TGCGCCAGCAGTGGGACTAGCGGGAAGCCCTACAATGAGCAGTTCTTC
. TRBJ2-3 TRBV7-7 TRBD2 CAVAGGGTDTQYF TGTGCCGTAGCGGGAGGCGGCACAGATACGCAGTATTTT
. TRBJ1-1 TRBV7-9 . CASSLGSGRTEAFF TGTGCCAGCAGCTTAGGTTCAGGGAGGACTGAAGCTTTCTTT
. TRBJ2-3 TRBV18 . CASSPLGDTQYF TGTGCCAGCTCACCCCTCGGAGATACGCAGTATTTT
. TRBJ1-1 TRBV27 . CASSRGTENTEAFF TGTGCCAGCAGTAGGGGGACGGAGAACACTGAAGCTTTCTTT
. TRBJ2-7 TRBV5-1 . CASSLNYEQYF TGCGCCAGCAGCCTTAACTACGAGCAGTACTTC
. TRBJ2-7 TRBV10-3 TRBD1 CAISRQGSYEQYF TGTGCCATCAGTAGACAGGGATCCTACGAGCAGTACTTC
few TRBJ1-2 TRBV3-1/TRBV3-2 . CASSQAWDGYTF TGTGCCAGCAGCCAAGCTTGGGATGGCTACACCTTC
. TRBJ2-2 TRBV19 . CASSRASSNGELFF TGTGCCAGTAGTCGGGCTAGCTCAAACGGGGAGCTGTTTTTT
once TRBJ2-7 TRBV18 TRBD2 CASSGTSGSYEQYF TGTGCCAGTTCAGGCACTAGCGGTTCCTACGAGCAGTACTTC
. TRBJ2-2 TRBV5-1 . CASSWGDTNTGELFF TGCGCCAGCAGCTGGGGTGATACGAACACCGGGGAGCTGTTTTTT
. TRBJ2-1 TRBV7-7 TRBD2 CASSFSGLAGEQFF TGTGCTAGCAGCTTCTCGGGACTAGCGGGGGAGCAGTTCTTC
. TRBJ2-5 TRBV5-1 . CASSVDRGASRSTQYF TGCGCCAGCAGCGTGGACCGAGGGGCTAGTAGATCGACCCAGTACTTC
. TRBJ1-6 TRBV28 . CAHSRNYNSPLHF TGTGCGCACAGCCGGAACTATAATTCACCCCTCCACTTT
. TRBJ2-7 TRBV5-4 TRBD1 CASSKDRASGEQYF TGTGCCAGCAGCAAGGACAGGGCATCAGGCGAGCAGTACTTC
. TRBJ1-4 TRBV6-5 . CASGSRGATNEKLFF TGTGCCAGCGGTTCCCGGGGCGCGACTAATGAAAAACTGTTTTTT
. TRBJ1-2 TRBV19 . CASRGTGHGYTF TGTGCCAGTAGAGGAACAGGGCATGGCTACACCTTC
. TRBJ2-7 TRBV10-3 . CAISESMVSSYEQYF TGTGCCATCAGTGAGTCGATGGTCTCTTCCTACGAGCAGTACTTC
. TRBJ2-3 TRBV24-1 . CATSDSGAWGLRDTQYF TGTGCCACCAGTGATTCCGGGGCCTGGGGTCTACGGGATACGCAGTATTTT
. TRBJ1-5 TRBV7-9 . CASSLETDRQPQHF TGTGCCAGCAGCTTAGAGACAGACCGCCAGCCCCAGCATTTT
. TRBJ1-5 TRBV9 . CASSRGPSADQPQHF TGTGCCAGCAGCAGAGGACCTTCCGCAGATCAGCCCCAGCATTTT
. TRBJ1-2 TRBV27 . CASSLRGAGRGYTF TGTGCCAGCAGTTTAAGGGGGGCAGGGAGAGGCTACACCTTC
. TRBJ1-5 TRBV5-5 . CASSLGGERPQHF TGTGCCAGCAGCTTGGGGGGTGAACGGCCCCAGCATTTT
. TRBJ2-1 TRBV7-2 TRBD2 CASSLASLAGGYNEQFF TGTGCCAGCAGCTTAGCGTCCTTGGCGGGAGGCTACAATGAGCAGTTCTTC
. TRBJ2-1 TRBV18 TRBD2 CASSPPTSGRAYGDEQFF TGTGCCAGCTCACCACCGACTAGCGGGAGGGCTTATGGGGATGAGCAGTTCTTC
. TRBJ2-1 TRBV12-5 TRBD1 CASGRGQSLEQFF TGTGCTAGTGGCCGGGGACAGTCGTTGGAGCAGTTCTTC
. TRBJ2-1 TRBV19 TRBD2 CASSVLAEPSYNEQFF TGTGCCAGTAGTGTCCTAGCGGAACCCTCCTACAATGAGCAGTTCTTC
. TRBJ1-5 TRBV3-1/TRBV3-2 . CASSPRGSQDSNQPQHF TGTGCCAGCAGCCCCCGGGGGTCGCAGGATAGCAATCAGCCCCAGCATTTT
. TRBJ2-5 TRBV9 TRBD2 CASSVGPGLAEETQYF TGTGCCAGCAGCGTAGGACCGGGACTAGCGGAAGAGACCCAGTACTTC